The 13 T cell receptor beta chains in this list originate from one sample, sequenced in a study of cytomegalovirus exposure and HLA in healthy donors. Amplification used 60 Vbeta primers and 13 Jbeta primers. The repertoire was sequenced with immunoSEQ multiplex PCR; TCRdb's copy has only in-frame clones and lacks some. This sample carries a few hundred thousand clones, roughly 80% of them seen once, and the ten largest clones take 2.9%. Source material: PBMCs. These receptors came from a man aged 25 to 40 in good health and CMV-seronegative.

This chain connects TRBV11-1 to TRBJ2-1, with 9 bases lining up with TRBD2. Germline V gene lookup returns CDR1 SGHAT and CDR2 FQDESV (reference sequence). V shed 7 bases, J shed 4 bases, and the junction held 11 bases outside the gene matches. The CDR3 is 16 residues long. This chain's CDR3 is CASNPGGGGEYNEQFF. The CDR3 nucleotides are TGTGCCAGCAACCCGGGGGGCGGGGGGGAGTACAATGAGCAGTTCTTC.

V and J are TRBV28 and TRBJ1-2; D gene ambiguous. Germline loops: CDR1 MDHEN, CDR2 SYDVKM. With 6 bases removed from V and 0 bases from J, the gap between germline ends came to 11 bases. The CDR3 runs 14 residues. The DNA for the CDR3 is TGTGCCAGCAGCCAGGTCGGGGCTAACTATGGCTACACCTTC. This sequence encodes CASSQVGANYGYTF.

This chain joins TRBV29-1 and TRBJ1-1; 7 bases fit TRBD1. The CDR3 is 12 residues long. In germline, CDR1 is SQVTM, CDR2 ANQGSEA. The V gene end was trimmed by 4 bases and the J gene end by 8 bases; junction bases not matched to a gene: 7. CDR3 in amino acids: CSVGGTGVEAFF. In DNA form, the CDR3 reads TGCAGCGTTGGGGGTACAGGGGTCGAAGCTTTCTTT.

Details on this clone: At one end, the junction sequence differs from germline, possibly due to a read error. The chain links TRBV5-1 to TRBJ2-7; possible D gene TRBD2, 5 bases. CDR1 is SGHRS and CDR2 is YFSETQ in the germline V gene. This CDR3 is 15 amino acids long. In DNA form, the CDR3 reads TGCGCCAGCTGCTTGGTTACGGGGAGCTCCTACGAGCAGTACTTC. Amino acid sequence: CASCLVTGSSYEQYF.

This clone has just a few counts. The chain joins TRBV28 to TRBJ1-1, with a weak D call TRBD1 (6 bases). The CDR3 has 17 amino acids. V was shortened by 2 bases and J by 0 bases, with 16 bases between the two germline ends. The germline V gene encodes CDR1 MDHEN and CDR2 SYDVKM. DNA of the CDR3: TGTGCCAGCAGTTTACTCTCCTGGGACACTATGAACACTGAAGCTTTCTTT. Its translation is CASSLLSWDTMNTEAFF.

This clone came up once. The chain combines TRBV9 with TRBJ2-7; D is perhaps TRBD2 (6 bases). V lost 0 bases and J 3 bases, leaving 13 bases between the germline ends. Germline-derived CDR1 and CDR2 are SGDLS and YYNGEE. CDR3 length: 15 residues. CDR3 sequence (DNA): TGTGCCAGCAGCGTAGGCGGGGACTCCTTCTACGAGCAGTACTTC. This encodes CASSVGGDSFYEQYF. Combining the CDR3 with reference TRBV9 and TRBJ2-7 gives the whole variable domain DSGVTQTPKHLITATGQRVTLRCSPRSGDLSVYWYQQSLDQGLQFLIQYYNGEERAKGNILERFSAQQFPDLHSELNLSSLELGDSALYFCASSVGGDSFYEQYFGPGTRLTVT.

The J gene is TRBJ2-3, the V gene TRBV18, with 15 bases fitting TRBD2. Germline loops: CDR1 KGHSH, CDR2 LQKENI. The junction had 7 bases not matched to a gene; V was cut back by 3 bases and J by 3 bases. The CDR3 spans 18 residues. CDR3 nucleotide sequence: TGTGCCAGCTCACCTTCGGGACTAGCGGGGGGTACGACAGATACGCAGTATTTT. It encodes CASSPSGLAGGTTDTQYF.

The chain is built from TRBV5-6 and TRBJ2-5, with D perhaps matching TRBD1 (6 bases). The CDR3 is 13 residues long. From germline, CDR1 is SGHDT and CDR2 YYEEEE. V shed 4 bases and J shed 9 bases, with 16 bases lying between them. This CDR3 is CASSTGPSGAQYF. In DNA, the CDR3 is TGTGCCAGCAGCACGGGACCATCAGGGGCCCAGTACTTC.

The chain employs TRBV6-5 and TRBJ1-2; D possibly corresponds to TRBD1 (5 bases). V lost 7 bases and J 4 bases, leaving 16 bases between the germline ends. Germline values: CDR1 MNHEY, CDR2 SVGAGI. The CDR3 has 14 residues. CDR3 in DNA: TGTGCCAGCAAAGCAAATCAGGGCCCCTATGGCTACACCTTC. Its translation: CASKANQGPYGYTF.

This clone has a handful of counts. In nucleotides, the CDR3 is TGCGCCAGTTTCGGACAGAAAGCCTCCTACGAGCAGTACTTC. Translating gives CASFGQKASYEQYF. This chain uses TRBV5-1 with TRBJ2-7; weak D call: TRBD1 (6 bases). The CDR3 covers 14 residues. Germline CDR1 SGHRS, CDR2 YFSETQ. The V end was cut by 8 bases, the J end by 0 bases, with 15 bases between.

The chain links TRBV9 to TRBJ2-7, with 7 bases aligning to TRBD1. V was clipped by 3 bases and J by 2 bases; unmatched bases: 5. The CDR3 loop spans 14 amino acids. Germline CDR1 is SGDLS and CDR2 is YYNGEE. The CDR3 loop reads CASSGRDRPYEQYF. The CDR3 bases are TGTGCCAGCAGCGGCCGGGACAGACCCTACGAGCAGTACTTC. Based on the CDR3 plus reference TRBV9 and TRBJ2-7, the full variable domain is DSGVTQTPKHLITATGQRVTLRCSPRSGDLSVYWYQQSLDQGLQFLIQYYNGEERAKGNILERFSAQQFPDLHSELNLSSLELGDSALYFCASSGRDRPYEQYFGPGTRLTVT.

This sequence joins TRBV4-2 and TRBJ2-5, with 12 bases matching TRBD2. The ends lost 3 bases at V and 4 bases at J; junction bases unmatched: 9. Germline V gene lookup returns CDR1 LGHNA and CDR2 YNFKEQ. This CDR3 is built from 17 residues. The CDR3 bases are TGTGCCAGCAGCCATGACCCTAGCGGGGGGGTGAGAGAGACCCAGTACTTC. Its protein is CASSHDPSGGVRETQYF.

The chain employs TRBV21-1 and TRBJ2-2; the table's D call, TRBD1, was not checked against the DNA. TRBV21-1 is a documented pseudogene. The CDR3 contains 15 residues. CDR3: CASSNLTGNPGELFF. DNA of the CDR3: TGTGCCAGCAGCAACCTAACAGGGAATCCCGGGGAGCTGTTTTTT.